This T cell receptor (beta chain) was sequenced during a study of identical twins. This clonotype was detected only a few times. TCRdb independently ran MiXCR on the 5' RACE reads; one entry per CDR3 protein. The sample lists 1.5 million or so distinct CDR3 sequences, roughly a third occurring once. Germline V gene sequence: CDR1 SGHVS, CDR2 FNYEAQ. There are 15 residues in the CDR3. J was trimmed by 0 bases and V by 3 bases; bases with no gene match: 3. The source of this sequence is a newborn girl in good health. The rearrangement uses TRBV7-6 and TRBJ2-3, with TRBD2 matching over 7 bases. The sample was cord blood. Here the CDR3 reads CASSLGGNSTDTQYF. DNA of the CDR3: TGTGCCAGCAGCTTGGGGGGGAATAGCACAGATACGCAGTATTTT.